The 10 T cell receptor beta chains below were found in one sample sequenced in a study of Ad26.COV2.S vaccination and SARS-CoV-2 variants. The table came from immunoSEQ multiplex PCR; TCRdb's copy has only in-frame clones and leaves some out. This table holds hundreds of thousands of clones, about four fifths found once. Treatment indicated: about 20 received Ad26.COV2.S at low or high dose, single or two shots; roughly five received placebo; per-sample allocation not given. Vaccine and placebo recipients were sampled on day 63 after the first injection. The source was peripheral blood, collected in a trial of Ad26.COV2.S vaccine versus placebo. Receptor source: a person between 18 and 60 years old who received the Ad26.COV2.S COVID-19 vaccine or a placebo.

The chain joins TRBV3-1 (or the pseudogene TRBV3-2) to TRBJ2-5; TRBD2 aligns across 7 bases. Looked up from germline, CDR1 is LGHDT and CDR2 is YNNKEL (reference sequence). This CDR3 has 15 amino acids. With 0 bases clipped from V and 4 bases from J, the junction kept 5 bases outside the gene matches. CDR3 region: CASSQDWGGLETQYF. Written as DNA, the CDR3 is TGTGCCAGCAGCCAAGACTGGGGAGGGCTAGAGACCCAGTACTTC.

This chain links TRBV27 with TRBJ2-7; 8 bases align to TRBD1. Germline V lookup: CDR1 MNHEY, CDR2 SMNVEV (reference sequence). The CDR3 has 15 residues. V shed 0 bases and J 4 bases; nucleotides not matched to a gene: 5. The CDR3 region is CASSLSGQGPYEQYF. For the CDR3, the DNA is TGTGCCAGCAGTTTATCAGGACAGGGCCCATACGAGCAGTACTTC.

In its sample, this clone was seen a few times. The chain couples TRBV5-1 to TRBJ1-1, with D unclear. V was cut by 0 bases and J by 1 base, with 7 bases left in between. Germline V lookup: CDR1 SGHRS, CDR2 YFSETQ. The CDR3 spans 14 residues. CDR3 sequence: CASSLVAGNTEAFF. The DNA for the CDR3 is TGCGCCAGCAGCTTGGTCGCAGGGAACACTGAAGCTTTCTTT.

The V and J genes are TRBV29-1 and TRBJ2-3; 7 positions match TRBD1. Germline CDR1 SQVTM, CDR2 ANQGSEA. This CDR3 is 15 amino acids long. V shed 0 bases and J 6 bases; nucleotides not matched to a gene: 9. The CDR3 loop reads CSVEESTGKEDTQYF. The CDR3 DNA is TGCAGCGTTGAAGAATCGACAGGGAAGGAGGATACGCAGTATTTT.

The rearrangement uses TRBV20-1 and TRBJ1-3, with unresolved D. V dropped 1 base and J dropped 12 bases, with 10 bases sitting between them. Germline CDR1 and CDR2: DFQATT and SNEGSKA (reference sequence). The CDR3 spans 11 residues. CDR3 nucleotides: TGCAGTGCTAGAGGGCAGGAGCGCATATATTTT. This sequence encodes CSARGQERIYF.

This clone was recorded a few times. Other DNA sequences in this specimen translate into the identical CDR3. The genes are TRBV6-6 and TRBJ1-3, with D possibly matching TRBD1 (5 bases). Germline-derived CDR1 and CDR2 are MNHNY and SVGAGI (reference sequence). V gave up 2 bases and J gave up 3 bases, with 5 bases separating them. The CDR3 has 13 amino acids. CDR3 sequence (DNA): TGTGCCAGCAGTTACAGGGGTGGAAACACCATATATTTT. Amino acid sequence: CASSYRGGNTIYF.

The chain recombines TRBV3-1 (or the pseudogene TRBV3-2) with TRBJ1-1; tentative D call: TRBD1 (5 bases). The CDR3 runs 15 residues. Trimming removed 0 bases at V and 0 bases at J, with 8 bases between. Germline values: CDR1 LGHDT, CDR2 YNNKEL (reference sequence). The CDR3 protein is CASSQDRDLNTEAFF. DNA of the CDR3: TGTGCCAGCAGCCAAGACAGGGACCTGAACACTGAAGCTTTCTTT.

This rearrangement joins TRBV24-1 to TRBJ1-2, with D possibly being TRBD1 (6 bases). The V gene lost 1 base and the J gene lost 7 bases, with 15 bases spanning the gap. From germline, CDR1 is KGHDR and CDR2 SFDVKD. The CDR3 loop spans 15 amino acids. This CDR3 reads CATSDFGGGKGGYTF. The CDR3 DNA reads as TGTGCCACCAGTGATTTCGGTGGGGGCAAAGGTGGCTACACCTTC.

V gene TRBV27 combines with J gene TRBJ2-3; 10 nucleotides align to TRBD2. The germline V gene encodes CDR1 MNHEY and CDR2 SMNVEV (reference sequence). Trimming cost V 3 bases and J 7 bases; bases outside gene matches: 7. The CDR3 is 15 amino acids. CDR3 bases: TGTGCCAGCAGTTTGCGAAGCGGGAGGGCGTATACGCAGTATTTT. Its translation is CASSLRSGRAYTQYF.

The V gene is TRBV13, the J gene TRBJ2-3, with D possibly TRBD2 on 5 matching bases. Between the trimmed V and J ends, which lost 1 base and 2 bases, there was a span of 10 bases. Germline CDR1 is PRHDT and CDR2 is FYEKMQ (reference sequence). This CDR3 has 15 amino acids. CDR3 amino acids: CASSLVAGDTDTQYF. The CDR3 region has the DNA TGTGCCAGCAGCTTAGTCGCCGGGGACACAGATACGCAGTATTTT.